Listed here are 22 T cell receptor beta chains from one sample, sequenced in a study of T cell repertoires in cytomegalovirus infection. Via MiXCR, TCRdb re-called the reads, giving one row per CDR3 protein. The sample shows 150,000 to 200,000 distinct CDR3 sequences, approximately 28% of them seen only once. What was sequenced was PBMCs. These receptors all stem from a human donor in good health (CMV status not recorded). Some clones in this sample may be carry-over from other donors' samples.

The V call is TRBV30, the J call TRBJ2-7; D may match TRBD1 or TRBD2 (5 bases each). Germline V gene data show CDR1 as GTSNPN and CDR2 as SVGIG (reference sequence). V lost 6 bases and J lost 2, with 11 bases in between. This CDR3 has 12 residues. Here the CDR3 DNA reads TGTGCCTGTAGGGACGAGGCCTACGAGCAGTACTTC. This gives the protein CACRDEAYEQYF.

CDR3 DNA: TGTGCCAGCAGTTTATGGACAGGCCTCGCGGGTTCACCCCTCCACTTT. As protein: CASSLWTGLAGSPLHF. V is TRBV6-5 and J is TRBJ1-6; 7 bases map to TRBD1. V shed 4 bases, J shed 9 bases, and the junction held 12 bases outside the gene matches. CDR1 and CDR2 from the germline V gene are MNHEY and SVGAGI. The CDR3 has 16 residues.

The chain couples TRBV5-8 to TRBJ1-2; unclear D gene. This CDR3 has 14 amino acids. Trimming shortened V by 0 bases and J by 8 bases, and 14 bases separated the two germline ends. Germline-derived CDR1 and CDR2 are SGHTS and YDEGEE. CDR3 nucleotides: TGTGCCAGCAGCTTGGCGAGGTGGGTCGGAGGCTACACCTTC. Translated, it gives CASSLARWVGGYTF.

The V call is TRBV15, the J call TRBJ1-2; D is uncertain. The CDR3 totals 16 residues. V lost 0 bases and J 4 bases, leaving 15 bases between the germline ends. CDR1 is LNHNV, CDR2 YYDKDF, per germline (reference sequence). This CDR3 is CATSRDRQELSYGYTF. In DNA form, the CDR3 reads TGTGCCACCAGCAGAGATCGGCAGGAGCTTTCCTATGGCTACACCTTC. The full variable domain, rest sourced from reference TRBV15 and TRBJ1-2, is DAMVIQNPRYQVTQFGKPVTLSCSQTLNHNVMYWYQQKSSQAPKLLFHYYDKDFNNEADTPDNFQSRRPNTSFCFLDIRSPGLGDTAMYLCATSRDRQELSYGYTFGSGTRLTVV.

This clonotype was seen only a few times. V is TRBV7-2 and J is TRBJ1-3; D gene uncertain. The CDR3 runs 16 residues. CDR1 and CDR2 from the germline V gene are SGHTA and FQGNSA. Trimming shortened V by 3 bases and J by 0 bases, and 12 bases separated the two germline ends. CDR3 DNA sequence: TGTGCCAGCAGCTTGCGGGCCCTACACTCTGGAAACACCATATATTTT. Residues: CASSLRALHSGNTIYF.

The chain couples TRBV4-1 to TRBJ1-3; 8 bases line up with TRBD1. This CDR3 is 17 amino acids long. Germline CDR1 reads MGHRA; CDR2 reads YSYEKL. The ends lost 1 base at V and 4 bases at J; junction bases unmatched: 9. The chain's CDR3 is CASSQVRQGILGNTIYF. For the CDR3, the DNA is TGCGCCAGCAGCCAAGTTCGACAGGGGATTCTCGGAAACACCATATATTTT.

This clonotype was recorded many times. This chain links TRBV7-2 with TRBJ1-1; D is uncertain. V lost 2 bases and J lost 6, with 16 bases in between. Germline values: CDR1 SGHTA, CDR2 FQGNSA. The CDR3 covers 15 residues. The CDR3 sequence is CASSLRAALMAEAFF. In nucleotides, the CDR3 is TGTGCCAGCAGCTTACGGGCAGCCCTGATGGCTGAAGCTTTCTTT. The whole variable domain, remainder taken from reference TRBV7-2 and TRBJ1-1, is GAGVSQSPSNKVTEKGKDVELRCDPISGHTALYWYRQSLGQGLEFLIYFQGNSAPDKSGLPSDRFSAERTGGSVSTLTIQRTQQEDSAVYLCASSLRAALMAEAFFGQGTRLTVV.

This clonotype was seen a handful of times. The V call is TRBV6-2 or TRBV6-3, the J call TRBJ2-3; the match to TRBD2 covers 7 bases. Germline loops: CDR1 MNHEY, CDR2 SVGEGT. The ends lost 1 base at V and 4 bases at J; junction bases unmatched: 5. CDR3 length equals 15 residues. This CDR3 is CASSYFGRGADTQYF. CDR3 nucleotides: TGTGCCAGCAGTTACTTCGGTCGGGGGGCAGATACGCAGTATTTT.

There are many counts of this clonotype. The chain combines TRBV27 with TRBJ2-7; 8 nucleotides match TRBD1. Germline V gene lookup returns CDR1 MNHEY and CDR2 SMNVEV (reference sequence). This CDR3 contains 14 residues. V lost 2 bases to trimming and J lost 3 bases; unmatched junction nucleotides: 3. In nucleotides, the CDR3 is TGTGCCAGCAGTTTACAGGGGGCCAACTACGAGCAGTACTTC. Protein sequence: CASSLQGANYEQYF.

The chain has TRBV3-1 and TRBJ2-5; 10 nucleotides agree with TRBD2. CDR1 and CDR2 (germline): LGHDT, YNNKEL (reference sequence). The CDR3 is 16 residues long. V shed 5 bases and J 1 base; nucleotides not matched to a gene: 7. CDR3 sequence: CASSVPSGGLQETQYF. The CDR3 region has the DNA TGTGCCAGCAGCGTGCCTAGCGGGGGCCTCCAAGAGACCCAGTACTTC.

Only a few counts were recorded for this clonotype. V usage is TRBV6-6 and J usage is TRBJ1-6; weak D call: TRBD1 (6 bases). The CDR3 has 14 residues. Trimming pared 6 bases from V and 6 bases from J, leaving 12 bases between. Germline CDR1 is MNHNY and CDR2 is SVGAGI (reference sequence). The CDR3 region has the DNA TGTGCCAGCAGGCTCGGACAGTCTAATTCACCCCTCCACTTT. As protein: CASRLGQSNSPLHF.

The V and J genes are TRBV12-3 or TRBV12-4 and TRBJ2-7; the match to TRBD2 covers 11 bases. The J segment lost 7 bases and the V segment lost 5 bases, leaving 7 bases of the junction unmatched. This CDR3 has 14 residues. The CDR3 spells CASSPSGGPGEQYF. The CDR3 nucleotides are TGTGCCAGCAGTCCTAGCGGGGGGCCGGGTGAGCAGTACTTC.

This clonotype was seen more than once but under ten times. This chain connects TRBV7-6 to TRBJ1-1, with D possibly being TRBD1 (5 bases). Deletions cut 5 bases from V and 1 base from J, with 14 bases between. This CDR3 comprises 15 residues. Germline V gives CDR1 SGHVS, CDR2 FNYEAQ. CDR3 protein: CASSHYGGKNTEAFF. Here the CDR3 DNA reads TGTGCCAGCAGCCACTACGGGGGGAAGAACACTGAAGCTTTCTTT.

The chain recombines TRBV18 with TRBJ1-6; no definite D call. Trimming took 3 bases from V and 2 from J, leaving 11 bases between them. CDR1 is KGHSH and CDR2 is LQKENI in the germline V gene. The CDR3 totals 16 residues. CDR3 sequence reads: CASSPQGVAYNSPLHF. The CDR3 bases are TGTGCCAGCTCACCTCAAGGAGTTGCCTATAATTCACCCCTCCACTTT.

This clonotype has a handful of counts. V usage is TRBV11-2 and J usage is TRBJ1-6, with D unresolved. V lost 5 bases, J lost 6 bases, and 17 bases lay in between. Germline CDR1 reads SGHAT; CDR2 reads FQNNGV. There are 16 residues in the CDR3. The DNA of the CDR3 is TGTGCCAGCAGCCCGAGGAACTTCGCCGCTAATTCACCCCTCCACTTT. It is translated as CASSPRNFAANSPLHF. Combining the CDR3 with reference TRBV11-2 and TRBJ1-6 gives the whole variable domain EAGVAQSPRYKIIEKRQSVAFWCNPISGHATLYWYQQILGQGPKLLIQFQNNGVVDDSQLPKDRFSAERLKGVDSTLKIQPAKLEDSAVYLCASSPRNFAANSPLHFGNGTRLTVT.

The chain employs TRBV6-5 and TRBJ2-1, with a possible D match to TRBD1 (5 bases). The CDR3 consists of 17 residues. V lost 0 bases and J 6 bases, leaving 18 bases between the germline ends. Germline V gene data show CDR1 as MNHEY and CDR2 as SVGAGI. The CDR3 coding sequence is TGTGCCAGCAGTTACTCTGGGCAGGACATGGCGGTCAATGAGCAGTTCTTC. Amino acid sequence: CASSYSGQDMAVNEQFF.

V usage is TRBV6-2 or TRBV6-3 and J usage is TRBJ1-5; possibly TRBD1 for D (5 bases). Trimming removed 6 bases at V and 6 bases at J, with 18 bases between. The CDR3 loop spans 15 amino acids. Germline CDR1 and CDR2: MNHEY and SVGEGT. The CDR3 protein is CASSNGGRPTQPQHF. CDR3 DNA: TGTGCCAGCAGCAATGGGGGTCGCCCCACTCAGCCCCAGCATTTT.

This clonotype was observed once. A junction end diverges from the germline sequence, so it may reflect a read error. This sequence joins TRBV11-3 and TRBJ1-1, with D hard to call. CDR1 is SGHNT and CDR2 is YENEEA in the germline V gene. The length of the CDR3 is 13 residues. The DNA for the CDR3 is TGTGCCAGCGGCTTAGCTTTTGGGGCTGAAGCTTTCTTT. Its protein product is CASGLAFGAEAFF.

This clonotype occurred a few times. This chain uses TRBV14 with TRBJ1-1; D may be TRBD1 (5 bases). The CDR3 is 15 residues long. Germline lookup yields CDR1 SGHDN and CDR2 FVKESK. The V and J ends lost 0 bases and 2 bases respectively, with 10 bases between them. The CDR3 loop reads CASSQDSGVNTEAFF. Written as DNA, the CDR3 is TGTGCCAGCAGCCAAGACTCGGGGGTAAACACTGAAGCTTTCTTT.

This clonotype came up a few times. The chain couples TRBV12-3 or TRBV12-4 to TRBJ2-5, with D perhaps matching TRBD1 or TRBD2 (5 bases each). The CDR3 consists of 14 residues. V lost 5 bases and J 2 bases, leaving 12 bases between the germline ends. The CDR3 is CASSPGPQQETQYF. CDR3 nucleotide sequence: TGTGCCAGCAGTCCGGGACCCCAACAAGAGACCCAGTACTTC.

The V and J genes are TRBV20-1 and TRBJ2-4; tentatively, D is TRBD1 (6 bases). The germline V gene has CDR1 DFQATT and CDR2 SNEGSKA (reference sequence). Deletions cut 3 bases from V and 8 bases from J, with 8 bases between. The CDR3 sequence is 11 residues long. Here the CDR3 DNA reads TGCAGTGCTAGTAAGGGGGACATTCAGTACTTC. Its translation is CSASKGDIQYF.

On this clonotype: The junction differs from germline at one of its ends, possibly a read error. The J gene is TRBJ2-7, the V gene TRBV7-6; TRBD1 aligns across 8 bases. Per germline, CDR1 SGHVS and CDR2 FNYEAQ. The CDR3 sequence is 14 residues long. The CDR3 spells CASSGTGGPGIFRF. In nucleotides, the CDR3 is TGTGCCAGCAGCGGTACAGGGGGTCCCGGTATTTTCCGTTTC. Based on the CDR3 plus reference TRBV7-6 and TRBJ2-7, the full variable domain is GAGVSQSPRYKVTKRGQDVALRCDPISGHVSLYWYRQALGQGPEFLTYFNYEAQQDKSGLPNDRFSAERPEGSISTLTIQRTEQRDSAMYRCASSGTGGPGIFRFGPGTRLTVT.